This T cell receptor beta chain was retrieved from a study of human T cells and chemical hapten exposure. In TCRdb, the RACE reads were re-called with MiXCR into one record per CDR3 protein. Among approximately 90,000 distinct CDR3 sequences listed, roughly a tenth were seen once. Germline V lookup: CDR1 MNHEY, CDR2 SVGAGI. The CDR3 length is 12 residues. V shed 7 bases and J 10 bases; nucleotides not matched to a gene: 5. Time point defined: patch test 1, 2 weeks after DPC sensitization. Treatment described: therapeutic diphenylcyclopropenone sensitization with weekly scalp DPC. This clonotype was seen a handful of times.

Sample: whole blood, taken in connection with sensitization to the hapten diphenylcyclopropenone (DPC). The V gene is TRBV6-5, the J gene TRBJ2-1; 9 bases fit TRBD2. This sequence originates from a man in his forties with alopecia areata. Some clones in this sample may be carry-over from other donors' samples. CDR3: CASMGLAGEQFF. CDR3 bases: TGTGCCAGCATGGGCCTAGCGGGGGAGCAGTTCTTC.